This TCR beta chain was sequenced during a study of neurological immune-mediated disorders (dated by TCRdb to about 2019). Describing the broader study: Peripheral blood TCR-beta repertoires from HTLV-I-associated myelopathy (HAM/TSP) patients, multiple sclerosis patients and healthy controls were compared by UMI-based sequencing. Alongside PBMC samples, the set of some 98 TCR-beta libraries contained longitudinal samples, technical triplicates, and paired CD4+ and CD8+ T-cell subsets that had been sorted. Of the 68 subjects in the cohort, about 14 were HAM/TSP patients, about 35 were multiple sclerosis patients, and some 20 were healthy controls.

cDNA synthesis used template-switch 5'RACE with a primer carrying a 10-nucleotide random unique molecular identifier tagging each TCR transcript. Over 180 million TCR-beta sequences, covering 15-18 subjects, were produced in each sequencing run. Total RNA was extracted with the RNeasy kit. The KAPA Real-time Library Amplification kit was used to amplify TCR-beta VDJ regions with primers targeting the TCR constant region and the 5'RACE anchor. Sample indexes and Illumina adaptors were added in a first PCR, after which library yield was increased in a second PCR. The roughly 650 bp TCR product was size-selected on a 2% E-gel SizeSelection system after Ampure bead purification. Before pooling, libraries had their quality checked on a Bioanalyzer, their concentration measured with Qubit, and their quantity determined with the Kapa Library Quantification kit. Paired-end 2 x 150 bp sequencing of the libraries was performed on an Illumina HiSeq 2500. To increase sequence diversity, roughly 24-32% phiX was spiked into each library pool. Turning to the authors' computational methods: The quality-filtered reads were processed with the UMI-based MiGEC pipeline, whose error correction step removed more than 80% of the raw TCR sequences. IMGT germline references were used for alignment of VDJ genes, and clonotypes were defined by a unique CDR3 amino acid sequence together with V-J genes. Clonal expansion, Shannon diversity, and CDR3 relatedness (CalcPairwiseDistances, ClusterSamples) were evaluated with VDJtools, and phylogenetic trees were built with CLCbio workbench. Expanded clones were defined as having at least 8 unique UMIs, based on coefficient-of-variation modelling across technical triplicates. TCRdb's own reprocessing of the public reads used fastp at Q25 and MiXCR and kept productive beta chains. Rows are combined by CDR3 protein, so each entry shows the most common genes and DNA. The V and J calls shown here were made by TCRdb, not taken from the authors' results. In all, the sample holds 25,000 or so distinct CDR3 sequences, and roughly an eighth of those were seen once. The ten largest account for about 7.2% of the sample.

Ten or more counts support this clonotype. There is no known antigen for this receptor. Base quality data are lacking; no much larger clone is found one base away. General conclusions and limits of the study: No identical CDR3 amino acid sequences were found to be shared among expanded clones across subjects, suggesting that TCR-beta repertoires were private in all groups. TCR clonal expansion was highest in HAM/TSP patients and lowest in MS patients, with MS patients falling below even healthy controls.

Healthy controls were blood bank volunteers in Maryland, USA. For the unsorted PBMC libraries, 2 million PBMCs were stored in RNAlater at -80 degrees C until RNA extraction and were used to generate the libraries. PBMCs were separated from peripheral blood using Ficoll-Hypaque density gradient centrifugation and then cryopreserved in liquid nitrogen. Sequencing was performed on PBMCs. The clonotype originates from a man aged 60 to 69 in good health.

The sequenced DNA is TGTGCCAGCAGCTGGACTGGGGAGACCCAGTACTTC. Its translation reads: CASSWTGETQYF. This sequence uses TRBV5-6 and TRBJ2-5, and perhaps TRBD2 as D gene, on 5 matching bases. The CDR3 goes from the cysteine to the phenylalanine over 12 residues. CDR3 DNA only is kept here, 36 bases in frame from base 1. The germline V gene supplies CDR1 SGHDT and CDR2 YYEEEE. V is cut by 3 bases and J by 5 bases, and the space between the germline ends is 8 bases. Where the CDR3 stops, the reference TRBV5-6 and TRBJ2-5 genes take over; the full variable domain is DAGVTQSPTHLIKTRGQQVTLRCSPKSGHDTVSWYQQALGQGPQFIFQYYEEEERQRGNFPDRFSGHQFPNYSSELNVNALLLGDSALYLCASSWTGETQYFGPGTRLLVL.